This T cell receptor (beta chain) was sequenced in a study of T cell repertoires in cytomegalovirus infection. Study-level background: It can be stated that public TCR beta signatures indicated CMV infection as well as a matching HLA type.

The CDR3 is 17 residues long. After removal of 3 bases from V and 1 base from J, the junction contained 9 bases not matched to a gene. Germline V gene sequence: CDR1 DFQATT, CDR2 SNEGSKA (reference sequence). Study-wide points: CMV-specific TCR beta clonotypes restricted by HLA-C were the ones dominating the ex vivo response.

TCRdb reprocessed the reads via MiXCR and lists one record per CDR3 protein. The data show roughly 300,000 distinct CDR3 sequences, more than 20% seen once. This clonotype was picked up a small number of times. Antigen specificity is unknown. The sample taken for sequencing was PBMCs. The V and J genes are TRBV20-1 and TRBJ2-3, with 11 bases identical to TRBD2. The origin of this receptor is a human donor in good health (CMV status not recorded). Some clones in this sample may be carry-over from other donors' samples. CDR3 sequence (DNA): TGCAGTGCTAGCGCACTAGCGGGAGTCTCGGGCACAGATACGCAGTATTTT. It is translated as CSASALAGVSGTDTQYF.